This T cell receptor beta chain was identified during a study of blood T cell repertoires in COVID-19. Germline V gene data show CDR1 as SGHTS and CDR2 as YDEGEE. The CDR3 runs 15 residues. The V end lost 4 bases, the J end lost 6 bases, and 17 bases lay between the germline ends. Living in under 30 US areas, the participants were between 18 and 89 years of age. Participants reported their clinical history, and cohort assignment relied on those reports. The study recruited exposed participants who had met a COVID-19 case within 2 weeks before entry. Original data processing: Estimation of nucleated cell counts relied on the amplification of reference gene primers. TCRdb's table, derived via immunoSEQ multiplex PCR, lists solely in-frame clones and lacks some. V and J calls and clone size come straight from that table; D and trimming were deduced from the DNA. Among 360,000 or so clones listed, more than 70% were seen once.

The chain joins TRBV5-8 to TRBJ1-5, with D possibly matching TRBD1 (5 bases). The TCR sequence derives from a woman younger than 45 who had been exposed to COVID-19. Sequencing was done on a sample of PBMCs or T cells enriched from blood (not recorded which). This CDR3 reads CASSRSYGGGQPQHF. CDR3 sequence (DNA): TGTGCCAGCAGCCGTTCGTACGGGGGAGGTCAGCCCCAGCATTTT.